Listed below are T cell receptor beta chains from one sample, sequenced in a study of shared clonotypes between healthy human individuals. The data were produced by immunoSEQ multiplex PCR, yet TCRdb's version contains in-frame clones alone and is incomplete. The data hold approximately 2,300,000 clones, with 85% to 95% observed a single time. The source material was naive CD4+ T cells from PBMCs. These receptors were collected from a man aged 18 to 29 in good health. Some clones in this sample may be carry-over from other donors' samples. CDR3s include the opening cysteine and the closing phenylalanine or tryptophan. A D gene is named only where the DNA matches it firmly. Rows may omit the clone size; those that give it use once, few, many or a size class.

TRBV18	TRBD1	NA	14	TRBJ2-7	TGTGCCAGCTCACCGGGACAGGGTTTCCACGAGCAGTACTTC	CASSPGQGFHEQYF
TRBV7-2	NA	once	15	TRBJ1-2	TGTGCCAGCAGCTTTCGGGAAACCAGTTTCTATGGCTACACCTTC	CASSFRETSFYGYTF
TRBV5-4	TRBD1	few	14	TRBJ1-2	TGTGCCAGCGGGAACAGGGGGTCTAACTATGGCTACACCTTC	CASGNRGSNYGYTF
TRBV7-2	NA	NA	11	TRBJ1-2	TGTGCCAGCAGCCTAGCATCAGGGCTTGCCTTC	CASSLASGLAF
TRBV6-1	NA	few	14	TRBJ1-1	TGTGCCAGCAGGCTAGTAGGATGGGGGCGGGGAGCTTTCTTT	CASRLVGWGRGAFF
TRBV10-2	TRBD2	NA	13	TRBJ2-3	TGCGCCAGCAGAGGACTAGCCGAGGATACGCAGTATTTT	CASRGLAEDTQYF
TRBV6-1	TRBD1	NA	15	TRBJ1-1	TGTGCCAGCAGAGATGTGGGACAGGGAAACACTGAAGCTTTCTTT	CASRDVGQGNTEAFF
TRBV6-1	TRBD2	NA	14	TRBJ2-7	TGTGCCAGCTTCACAGCGCGGGGGTCCTACGAGCAGTACTTC	CASFTARGSYEQYF
TRBV28	NA	NA	15	TRBJ1-3	TGTGCCAGCAGCGAGGACGGTAGCTCTGGAAACACCATATATTTT	CASSEDGSSGNTIYF
TRBV28	NA	NA	12	TRBJ2-7	TGTGCCAGCAGTTTGGGGGGCGCCGAGCAGTACTTC	CASSLGGAEQYF
TRBV10-1	NA	NA	16	TRBJ2-3	TGCGCCAGCAGTGTGGGGCCCACCTCGAGCACAGATACGCAGTATTTT	CASSVGPTSSTDTQYF
TRBV7-9	NA	NA	15	TRBJ1-1	TGTGCCAGCAGCCGGTTGGGACTTGGGAGGACTGAAGCTTTCTTT	CASSRLGLGRTEAFF
TRBV5-4	TRBD1	NA	14	TRBJ1-1	TGTGCCAGCAGCCGAGACAGGGGGAACACTGAAGCTTTCTTT	CASSRDRGNTEAFF
TRBV7-9	TRBD1	few	14	TRBJ1-5	TGTGCCAGCAGCGCGGGACAGAGTAATCAGCCCCAGCATTTT	CASSAGQSNQPQHF
TRBV5-6	NA	NA	17	TRBJ2-1	TGTGCCAGCAGCTTGGCCTTAGGGAGTAACGGATACAATGAGCAGTTCTTC	CASSLALGSNGYNEQFF
TRBV29-1	NA	NA	13	TRBJ2-7	TGCAGCGTTGTATCGGCGGGGACCTACGAGCAGTACTTC	CSVVSAGTYEQYF
TRBV27	TRBD1	NA	14	TRBJ2-1	TGTGCCAGCAGTTTAGACAGGGATTACAATGAGCAGTTCTTC	CASSLDRDYNEQFF
TRBV18	NA	NA	14	TRBJ1-3	TGTGCCAGCTCACCACCGTTGATCCGAAACACCATATATTTT	CASSPPLIRNTIYF
TRBV14	NA	NA	14	TRBJ1-2	TGTGCCAGCAGCCAGACAGGCAACTCTTATGGCTACACCTTC	CASSQTGNSYGYTF
TRBV28	TRBD2	NA	15	TRBJ2-7	TGTGCCAGCAGTTCTAGAGCGGGAGGTCTCTACGAGCAGTACTTC	CASSSRAGGLYEQYF
TRBV28	TRBD2	NA	15	TRBJ2-2	TGTGCCAGCAGTACTAGACTAGCGGGCACCGGGGAGCTGTTTTTT	CASSTRLAGTGELFF
TRBV19	TRBD2	NA	14	TRBJ2-2	TGTGCCAGTAGTTCGACTAGCGGGAACGGGGAGCTGTTTTTT	CASSSTSGNGELFF
TRBV5-6	NA	NA	17	TRBJ1-1	TGTGCCAGCAGCTTGATTCAGGGCGCCGCAAAGAACACTGAAGCTTTCTTT	CASSLIQGAAKNTEAFF
TRBV2	NA	NA	14	TRBJ1-5	TGTGCCAGCAGTGAAGCGGGGGGCAGGGGGCCCCAGCATTTT	CASSEAGGRGPQHF
TRBV7-2	NA	NA	13	TRBJ2-7	TGTGCCAGCAGCACAAGGACGGGCTACGAGCAGTACTTC	CASSTRTGYEQYF
TRBV28	NA	NA	11	TRBJ2-1	TGTGCCAGCAGTCTACTTGTTGAGCAGTTCTTC	CASSLLVEQFF
TRBV30	NA	NA	13	TRBJ1-2	TGTGCCTGGAGTGGGGGAGAATACTATGGCTACACCTTC	CAWSGGEYYGYTF
TRBV20-1	NA	once	11	TRBJ2-5	TGCAGTGCTAGCTTAACAGAGACCCAGTACTTC	CSASLTETQYF
TRBV30	TRBD1	once	14	TRBJ1-2	TGTGCCTGGAGCCCAAGGACAGGGGCCTATGGCTACACCTTC	CAWSPRTGAYGYTF
TRBV5-4	NA	few	13	TRBJ1-2	TGTGCCAGCAGCCTAGGACAGACGGGTGGCTACACCTTC	CASSLGQTGGYTF
TRBV6-1	NA	NA	13	TRBJ1-1	TGTGCCAGCAGTTCTTGGGGGAACACTGAAGCTTTCTTT	CASSSWGNTEAFF
TRBV18	NA	NA	15	TRBJ1-1	TGTGCCAGCTCACCACCAGACAGCTCTTACACTGAAGCTTTCTTT	CASSPPDSSYTEAFF
TRBV19	NA	NA	15	TRBJ1-2	TGTGCCAGTCTCTCCCTAGGGAGGCGCCTGAATGGCTACACCTTC	CASLSLGRRLNGYTF
TRBV5-4	TRBD2	once	15	TRBJ2-7	TGTGCCAGCAGCTTGATCCTAGCGGGAGACTACGAGCAGTACTTC	CASSLILAGDYEQYF
TRBV5-1	NA	NA	13	TRBJ2-1	TGCGCCAGCAGCTTGGACTTGTACAATGAGCAGTTCTTC	CASSLDLYNEQFF
TRBV4-3	NA	once	15	TRBJ2-7	TGCGCCAGCAGCCAAGATTTCCCAGGGGTTGGGGAGCAGTACTTC	CASSQDFPGVGEQYF
TRBV5-1	NA	NA	15	TRBJ2-1	TGCGCCAGCAGCCCCACTAGCAGGGTACACAATGAGCAGTTCTTC	CASSPTSRVHNEQFF
TRBV9	NA	once	14	TRBJ2-3	TGTGCCAGCACCATGGGGGTTACCACAGATACGCAGTATTTT	CASTMGVTTDTQYF
TRBV2	NA	NA	13	TRBJ1-1	TGTGCCAGCAAACTAGACCAAGGCACTGAAGCTTTCTTT	CASKLDQGTEAFF
TRBV7-8	NA	NA	11	TRBJ1-2	TGTGCCAGCAGTCCAGGAGCTGGCTACACCTTC	CASSPGAGYTF
TRBV11-2	NA	NA	17	TRBJ2-2	TGTGCCAGCAGCTTAGCGGGGCTAGTGGAAGTACGGGGGGAGCTGTTTTTT	CASSLAGLVEVRGELFF
TRBV18	NA	NA	14	TRBJ2-5	TGTGCCAGCTCTCTCCTCAAGGACCCAGAGACCCAGTACTTC	CASSLLKDPETQYF
TRBV27	NA	NA	13	TRBJ1-5	TGTGCCAGCAGGACAGTTAGCAATCAGCCCCAGCATTTT	CASRTVSNQPQHF
TRBV10-3	NA	NA	14	TRBJ2-7	TGTGCCATCAGTGAACCACTTGGTTGGGGCGAGCAGTACTTC	CAISEPLGWGEQYF
TRBV4-1	TRBD1	NA	14	TRBJ2-3	TGCGCCAGCAGCCTTGGACAGGACAAAGATACGCAGTATTTT	CASSLGQDKDTQYF
TRBV19	NA	once	14	TRBJ1-1	TGTGCCAGTAGTATCTCAGGGTTTTTCACTGAAGCTTTCTTT	CASSISGFFTEAFF
TRBV7-9	TRBD2	NA	18	TRBJ2-2	TGTGCCAGCAGCTCCCCGGGACTAGCGGGACCGAACACCGGGGAGCTGTTTTTT	CASSSPGLAGPNTGELFF
TRBV14	NA	once	12	TRBJ2-2	TGTGCCAGCAGATTCACAGTAGGGGAGCTGTTTTTT	CASRFTVGELFF
TRBV28	TRBD1	NA	13	TRBJ2-1	TGTGCCAGCAGGGGGGACAGCTACAATGAGCAGTTCTTC	CASRGDSYNEQFF
TRBV5-4	TRBD2	NA	15	TRBJ2-1	TGTGCCAGCAGCTTGGCTCTAGCGGCCTACAATGAGCAGTTCTTC	CASSLALAAYNEQFF
TRBV30	NA	NA	18	TRBJ1-2	TGTGCCTGGAACGGAGAATGGGACTCCCTTTCTTTTAACTATGGCTACACCTTC	CAWNGEWDSLSFNYGYTF
TRBV10-3	TRBD2	NA	15	TRBJ2-7	TGTGCCATCAGTACCGGGACTAGCGGATCCTACGAGCAGTACTTC	CAISTGTSGSYEQYF
TRBV28	NA	NA	13	TRBJ1-3	TGTGCCAGCAGTGCAACAGCGGTAAACACCATATATTTT	CASSATAVNTIYF
TRBV7-2	TRBD1	NA	15	TRBJ1-5	TGTGCCAGCAGCCGGGACAGAGGCAACGAGCAGCCCCAGCATTTT	CASSRDRGNEQPQHF
TRBV11-3	TRBD2	NA	16	TRBJ2-1	TGTGCCAGCAGCTTAGTCCCTAGCGGGAGTAACGATGAGCAGTTCTTC	CASSLVPSGSNDEQFF
TRBV28	NA	once	15	TRBJ1-2	TGTGCCAGCAGGACCGGGGGCTTGAGGAACTATGGCTACACCTTC	CASRTGGLRNYGYTF
TRBV11-2	NA	NA	15	TRBJ2-2	TGTGCCAGCAGCTTATCTAGCGCAGGAACACGGGAGCTGTTTTTT	CASSLSSAGTRELFF